Listed below are T cell receptor beta chains from one sample, sequenced in a study of blood T cells in healthy people across ages. TCRdb ran MiXCR on the 5' RACE reads and lists one entry per CDR3 protein. The sample lists 600,000 to 1,000,000 distinct CDR3 sequences; approximately 25% were seen once. The sample was also linked to a second study, of T cells of mothers and their children.

Input material: blood. Every receptor here comes from a boy under 18 in good health. CDR3s include the opening cysteine and the closing phenylalanine or tryptophan. D genes are given only for firm matches.

. | TRBV27 | CASSSTYLLSPETEKLFF
. | TRBV28 | CASSDPLFREQQFF
TRBD1 | TRBV7-9 | CASSPLTGVRETQYF
TRBD1 | TRBV15 | CATSRGSGGTETQYF
TRBD2 | TRBV7-2 | CASSMEGSGGGETQYF
. | TRBV12-3/TRBV12-4 | CASSFQDTQYF
. | TRBV5-1 | CASSLPTGQETQYF
TRBD2 | TRBV24-1 | CATSDLAGGRNNEQFF
TRBD1 | TRBV3-1 | CASSPFRQGLTSTDTQYF
TRBD1 | TRBV7-8 | CASSLGGQGTNEKLFF
. | TRBV6-2/TRBV6-3 | CASSYFSSGSTDTQYF
. | TRBV12-3/TRBV12-4 | CASSFGPISSPDTQYF
. | TRBV4-3 | CASSQARRGDSEKLFF
. | TRBV18 | CASSRSTNEKLFF
TRBD2 | TRBV20-1 | CSARYASGTETQYF
. | TRBV12-3/TRBV12-4 | CASSLTYSDNYGYTF
. | TRBV5-5 | CASTNTGGLFF
. | TRBV18 | CASSPGAGGNQPQHF
. | TRBV6-5 | CASRKTGFLETQYF
. | TRBV29-1 | CSVGEGYQPQHF
TRBD1 | TRBV29-1 | CSVERGQVPADTQYF
TRBD1 | TRBV7-8 | CASSLWDRDTEAFF
. | TRBV5-1 | CASSSAPGPLEKLFF
. | TRBV9 | CASSVAGAATEAFF
. | TRBV20-1 | CSASGRVANQPQHF
. | TRBV7-9 | CASSFHTTGDNEQFF
. | TRBV28 | CASSWPRQGGANYGYTF
TRBD2 | TRBV4-3 | CASSPTTSGSYEQYF
. | TRBV6-2/TRBV6-3 | CASSYPGTTSTDTQYF
TRBD2 | TRBV12-3/TRBV12-4 | CASSLGTSTETQYF
. | TRBV15 | CATSRDKGPPPQEQYF
TRBD2 | TRBV20-1 | CSARLAGDTDTQYF
. | TRBV29-1 | CSVGVSPDEQYF
TRBD1 | TRBV7-9 | CASSYTPGQTSSYEQYF
. | TRBV5-1 | CASSLGLNQPQHF
TRBD2 | TRBV6-1 | CASSEDPGSGSVDTQYF
TRBD1 | TRBV7-2 | CASSISTGAYGYTF
. | TRBV6-2/TRBV6-3 | CASSYSFRGENTGELFF
. | TRBV12-3/TRBV12-4 | CASRDSAVDEQFF
TRBD1 | TRBV29-1 | CSVFGSGTEYSYEQYF
. | TRBV7-8 | CASSLGGFPHEQFF
. | TRBV12-3/TRBV12-4 | CASSLSRWASSYEQYF
. | TRBV20-1 | CSARGGLGPDEQYF
TRBD2 | TRBV12-3/TRBV12-4 | CASSSTSADTQYF
TRBD1 | TRBV6-1 | CASSEGDRFSYEQYF
. | TRBV28 | CASNGGRNEKLFF
. | TRBV3-1 | CASSADRQLAKNIQYF
. | TRBV6-6 | CASSGIGSTQYF
. | TRBV5-1 | CASSPTPATNEKLFF
TRBD2 | TRBV7-2 | CASSFRPSGATGELFF
. | TRBV29-1 | CSVGAMETRYF
. | TRBV4-1 | CASSQEDRRVGETQYF
. | TRBV2 | CASRLSPYNTGELFF